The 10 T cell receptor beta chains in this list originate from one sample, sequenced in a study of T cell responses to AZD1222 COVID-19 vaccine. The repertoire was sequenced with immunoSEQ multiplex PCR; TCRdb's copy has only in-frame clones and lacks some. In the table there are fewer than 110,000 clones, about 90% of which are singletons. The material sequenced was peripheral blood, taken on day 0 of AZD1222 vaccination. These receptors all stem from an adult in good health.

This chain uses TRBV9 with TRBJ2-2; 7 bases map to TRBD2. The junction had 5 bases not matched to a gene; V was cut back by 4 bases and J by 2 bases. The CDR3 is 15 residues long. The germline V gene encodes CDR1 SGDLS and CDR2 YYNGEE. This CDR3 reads CASSPGTKNTGELFF. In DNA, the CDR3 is TGTGCCAGCAGCCCCGGGACTAAAAACACCGGGGAGCTGTTTTTT.

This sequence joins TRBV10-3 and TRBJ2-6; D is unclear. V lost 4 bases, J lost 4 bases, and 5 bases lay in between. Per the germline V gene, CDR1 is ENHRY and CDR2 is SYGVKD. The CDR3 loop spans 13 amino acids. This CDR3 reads CAISVRGANVLTF. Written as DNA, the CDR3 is TGTGCCATCAGTGTAAGGGGGGCCAACGTCCTGACTTTC.

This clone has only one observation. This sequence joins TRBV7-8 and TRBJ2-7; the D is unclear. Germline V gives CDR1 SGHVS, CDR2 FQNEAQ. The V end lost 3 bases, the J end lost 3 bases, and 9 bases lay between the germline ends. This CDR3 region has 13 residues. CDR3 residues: CASSFQTSYEQYF. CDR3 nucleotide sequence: TGTGCCAGCAGCTTCCAGACGAGCTACGAGCAGTACTTC.

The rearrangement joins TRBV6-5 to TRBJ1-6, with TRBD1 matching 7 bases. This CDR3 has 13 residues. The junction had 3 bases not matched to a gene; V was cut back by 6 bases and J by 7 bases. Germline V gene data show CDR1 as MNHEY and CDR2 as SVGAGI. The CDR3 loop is CASRRTGNSPLHF. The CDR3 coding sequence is TGTGCCAGCAGGAGGACAGGAAATTCACCCCTCCACTTT.

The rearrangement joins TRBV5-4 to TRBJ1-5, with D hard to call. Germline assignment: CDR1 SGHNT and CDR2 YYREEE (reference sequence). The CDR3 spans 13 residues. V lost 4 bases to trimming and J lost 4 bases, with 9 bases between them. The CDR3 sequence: CASSRGDNQPQHF. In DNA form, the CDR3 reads TGTGCCAGCAGCCGAGGCGATAATCAGCCCCAGCATTTT.

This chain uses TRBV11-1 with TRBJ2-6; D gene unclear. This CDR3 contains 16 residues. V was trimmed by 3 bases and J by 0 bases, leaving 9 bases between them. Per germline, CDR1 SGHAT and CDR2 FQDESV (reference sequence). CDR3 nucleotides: TGTGCCAGCAGCTTTCAGGTTGACTCTGGGGCCAACGTCCTGACTTTC. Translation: CASSFQVDSGANVLTF.

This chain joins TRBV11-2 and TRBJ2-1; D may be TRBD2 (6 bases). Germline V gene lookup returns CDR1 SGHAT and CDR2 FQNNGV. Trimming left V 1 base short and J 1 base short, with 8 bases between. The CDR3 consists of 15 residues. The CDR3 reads CASSLAGVSYNEQFF. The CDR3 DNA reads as TGTGCCAGCAGCTTAGCGGGAGTTTCCTACAATGAGCAGTTCTTC.

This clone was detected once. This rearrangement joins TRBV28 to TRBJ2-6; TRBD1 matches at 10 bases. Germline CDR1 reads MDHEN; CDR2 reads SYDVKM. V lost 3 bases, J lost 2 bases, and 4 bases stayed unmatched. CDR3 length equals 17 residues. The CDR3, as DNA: TGTGCCAGCAGTTTTCCGGGACAGGGGACTGGGGCCAACGTCCTGACTTTC. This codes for CASSFPGQGTGANVLTF.

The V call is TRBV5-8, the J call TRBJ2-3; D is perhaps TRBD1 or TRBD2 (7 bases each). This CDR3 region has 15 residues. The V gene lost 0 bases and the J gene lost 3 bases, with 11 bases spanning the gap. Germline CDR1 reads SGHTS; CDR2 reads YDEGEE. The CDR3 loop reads CASSLAQGGTDTQYF. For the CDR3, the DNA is TGTGCCAGCAGCTTGGCCCAGGGGGGGACAGATACGCAGTATTTT.

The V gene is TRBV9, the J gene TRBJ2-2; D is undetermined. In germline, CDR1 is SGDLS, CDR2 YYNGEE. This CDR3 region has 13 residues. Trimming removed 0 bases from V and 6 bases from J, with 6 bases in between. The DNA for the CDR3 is TGTGCCAGCAGCGTAGATCAATCCGGGGAGCTGTTTTTT. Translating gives CASSVDQSGELFF.